The 29 T cell receptor beta chains below come from one sample, sequenced in a study of control samples from healthy donors and cancer patients. Sequencing was performed with immunoSEQ multiplex PCR; in TCRdb, only in-frame clones are kept and a portion is missing. This sample has 140,000 to 150,000 clones, with more than 85% found just once. The sample taken for sequencing was blood. All receptors come from a man aged 25-40 years in good health.

The chain carries TRBV9 and TRBJ2-1; D might be TRBD1 or TRBD2, each matching 5 bases. The CDR3 is 16 residues long. V was pared by 2 bases and J by 6 bases, with 18 bases between. In germline, CDR1 is SGDLS, CDR2 YYNGEE. This CDR3 is CASSVGTRGYGNEQFF. The CDR3 region has the DNA TGTGCCAGCAGCGTGGGAACTAGGGGTTATGGCAATGAGCAGTTCTTC.

J is TRBJ1-2 and V is TRBV10-1; D gene uncertain. This CDR3 region has 17 residues. Germline loops: CDR1 WNHNN, CDR2 SYGVQD (reference sequence). With 0 bases removed from V and 4 bases from J, the gap between germline ends came to 18 bases. The CDR3 region has the DNA TGCGCCAGCAGTGAGTCCCAGTCCCCTCAACTCCTCTATGGCTACACCTTC. Protein: CASSESQSPQLLYGYTF.

This chain uses TRBV19 with TRBJ1-2; D gene unclear. Germline V gene data show CDR1 as LNHDA and CDR2 as SQIVND (reference sequence). This CDR3 comprises 14 residues. The germline V and J ends were trimmed by 1 base and 3 bases, with 9 bases remaining between them. CDR3 coding DNA: TGTGCCAGTAGTATAGGGGTGTTCGACTATGGCTACACCTTC. Protein: CASSIGVFDYGYTF.

The genes are TRBV11-2 and TRBJ2-7, with D uncertain. The ends were cut back, 1 base at V and 6 bases at J, with 10 bases in the middle. The CDR3 is 13 residues long. The germline gives CDR1 SGHAT, CDR2 FQNNGV. The CDR3 here is CASSLGTPGEQYF. CDR3 bases: TGTGCCAGCAGCTTAGGTACCCCGGGCGAGCAGTACTTC.

The chain carries TRBV29-1 and TRBJ1-6; 7 positions agree with TRBD1. Germline values: CDR1 SQVTM, CDR2 ANQGSEA. There are 12 residues in the CDR3. Trimming took 6 bases from V and 6 from J; bases not matched to a gene: 2. CDR3 in amino acids: CSVGQPNSPLHF. The CDR3 nucleotides read TGCAGCGTGGGACAGCCTAATTCACCCCTCCACTTT.

The chain combines TRBV7-3 with TRBJ1-5; 11 nucleotides agree with TRBD1. Trimming at V came to 0 bases and at J to 4 bases, leaving 11 bases not matched to a gene. Germline V gives CDR1 SGHTA, CDR2 FQGTGA. The CDR3 is 19 residues long. The CDR3 DNA sequence: TGTGCCAGCAGCTTAACCCGTCTTAGGGACAGGGGGAGGAATCAGCCCCAGCATTTT. This sequence encodes CASSLTRLRDRGRNQPQHF.

This clone was seen once. This chain joins TRBV5-4 and TRBJ1-1; D is uncertain. Germline loops: CDR1 SGHNT, CDR2 YYREEE (reference sequence). Trimming removed 6 bases from V and 5 bases from J, with 17 bases in between. This CDR3 is 14 amino acids long. CDR3 protein: CASTSMKSMTEAFF. CDR3 DNA: TGTGCCAGCACCAGTATGAAGAGTATGACTGAAGCTTTCTTT.

This rearrangement joins TRBV12-5 to TRBJ1-6; D remains unclear. V lost 5 bases and J lost 6, with 14 bases in between. CDR1 is LGHNT, CDR2 FRNRAP, per germline. This CDR3 is built from 15 residues. This chain's CDR3 is CASGPWGGGNSPLHF. Written as DNA, the CDR3 is TGTGCTAGTGGTCCTTGGGGAGGTGGTAATTCACCCCTCCACTTT. The whole variable domain, filled in from reference TRBV12-5 and TRBJ1-6, reads DARVTQTPRHKVTEMGQEVTMRCQPILGHNTVFWYRQTMMQGLELLAYFRNRAPLDDSGMPKDRFSAEMPDATLATLKIQPSEPRDSAVYFCASGPWGGGNSPLHFGNGTRLTVT.

The rearrangement joins TRBV27 to TRBJ2-1; D is ambiguous. Per the germline V gene, CDR1 is MNHEY and CDR2 is SMNVEV (reference sequence). The CDR3 has 12 residues. The V gene lost 2 bases and the J gene lost 3 bases, with 2 bases spanning the gap. In DNA form, the CDR3 reads TGTGCCAGCAGTTTAGACTACAATGAGCAGTTCTTC. It specifies CASSLDYNEQFF.

The chain recombines TRBV6-5 with TRBJ2-1; TRBD2 agrees at 11 bases. The V gene end was trimmed by 5 bases and the J gene end by 8 bases; junction bases not matched to a gene: 5. Germline loops: CDR1 MNHEY, CDR2 SVGAGI. The CDR3 has 14 amino acids. The CDR3 bases are TGTGCCAGCAGTCGGACTAGCGGGTTTGATGAGCAGTTCTTC. It translates to CASSRTSGFDEQFF.

The chain combines TRBV30 with TRBJ1-1; unclear D gene. This CDR3 has 13 amino acids. CDR1 and CDR2 from the germline V gene are GTSNPN and SVGIG (reference sequence). Between the trimmed V and J ends, which lost 2 bases and 0 bases, there was a span of 7 bases. This CDR3 reads CAWSSGLNTEAFF. CDR3 nucleotide sequence: TGTGCCTGGAGTTCTGGTCTGAACACTGAAGCTTTCTTT.

The chain uses TRBV2 and TRBJ1-5, with unresolved D. The CDR3 is made up of 14 amino acids. Trimming stripped 6 bases from V and 1 base from J, with 10 bases between. Germline-derived CDR1 and CDR2 are SNHLY and FYNNEI. The CDR3 DNA sequence: TGTGCCAGCAGAGCGGGGTCGAGCAATCAGCCCCAGCATTTT. As protein: CASRAGSSNQPQHF.

This chain connects TRBV10-2 to TRBJ1-1, with 11 bases identical to TRBD1. The J segment lost 5 bases and the V segment lost 2 bases, leaving 13 bases of the junction unmatched. CDR1 and CDR2 from the germline V gene are WSHSY and SAAADI. CDR3 length: 18 amino acids. The CDR3 is CASSEGWPGQGAGTEAFF. The DNA for the CDR3 is TGCGCCAGCAGTGAGGGTTGGCCTGGACAGGGGGCTGGGACTGAAGCTTTCTTT.

As for this clone: In the same sample, other DNA sequences code for this CDR3. This chain uses TRBV18 with TRBJ1-5; D remains unclear. Germline assignment: CDR1 KGHSH and CDR2 LQKENI. The V end was cut by 2 bases, the J end by 2 bases, with 4 bases between. This CDR3 has 13 residues. CDR3 DNA: TGTGCCAGCTCACCAGGAGGCAATCAGCCCCAGCATTTT. Translated, it gives CASSPGGNQPQHF.

As regards this clone: Additional DNA sequences in this sample encode the identical CDR3. The chain uses TRBV7-2 and TRBJ2-7; TRBD2 might be the D (6 bases). The germline V gene has CDR1 SGHTA and CDR2 FQGNSA. This CDR3 spans 14 amino acids. V lost 5 bases to trimming and J lost 2 bases, with 13 bases between them. The CDR3 DNA follows: TGTGCCAGCAGCCCCCAGGGAGGACCCTACGAGCAGTACTTC. Its translation is CASSPQGGPYEQYF.

V and J are TRBV19 and TRBJ2-6; D uncertain. The CDR3 has 16 residues. The V end was cut by 2 bases, the J end by 0 bases, with 8 bases between. Germline V gives CDR1 LNHDA, CDR2 SQIVND (reference sequence). DNA of the CDR3: TGTGCCAGTAGTATAAACGTGGGCTCTGGGGCCAACGTCCTGACTTTC. As protein: CASSINVGSGANVLTF.

Concerning this clone: This specimen includes other DNA sequences encoding the same CDR3. The CDR3 loop reads CAWRVRGQYEQYF. The CDR3, as DNA: TGTGCCTGGAGGGTCCGGGGCCAGTACGAGCAGTACTTC. V and J are TRBV30 and TRBJ2-7; D assignment may be TRBD1 or TRBD2 (5 bases each). The germline gives CDR1 GTSNPN, CDR2 SVGIG (reference sequence). The CDR3 has 13 residues. The V gene lost 3 bases and the J gene lost 4 bases, with 13 bases spanning the gap.

The chain is built from TRBV2 and TRBJ1-2; 7 bases match TRBD1. The germline V gene has CDR1 SNHLY and CDR2 FYNNEI. V was clipped by 6 bases and J by 8 bases; unmatched bases: 12. CDR3 length equals 14 residues. CDR3 loop: CASSQGQVLRGYTF. In nucleotides, the CDR3 is TGTGCCAGCAGCCAAGGACAGGTCCTGAGGGGCTACACCTTC. Looking up the rest from reference TRBV2 and TRBJ1-2 gives the full variable domain: EPEVTQTPSHQVTQMGQEVILRCVPISNHLYFYWYRQILGQKVEFLVSFYNNEISEKSEIFDDQFSVERPDGSNFTLKIRSTKLEDSAMYFCASSQGQVLRGYTFGSGTRLTVV.

The chain combines TRBV4-1 with TRBJ1-1, with 7 bases that match TRBD1. Germline lookup yields CDR1 MGHRA and CDR2 YSYEKL. This CDR3 is 18 amino acids long. V lost 1 base to trimming and J lost 8 bases; unmatched junction nucleotides: 19. The CDR3 sequence is CASSQGPRGPGGWYEAFF. For the CDR3, the DNA is TGCGCCAGCAGCCAAGGACCTAGGGGTCCAGGGGGTTGGTACGAAGCTTTCTTT.

J is TRBJ1-2 and V is TRBV29-1; 9 bases match TRBD1. There are 11 residues in the CDR3. Germline values: CDR1 SQVTM, CDR2 ANQGSEA. The J segment lost 7 bases and the V segment lost 7 bases, leaving 4 bases of the junction unmatched. The CDR3 nucleotides read TGCAGCGCGCGGGGACAGGGTGGCTACACCTTC. It yields the protein CSARGQGGYTF.

This chain uses TRBV7-9 with TRBJ1-3; 7 bases are a match to TRBD1. CDR1 and CDR2 (germline): SEHNR, FQNEAQ (reference sequence). J lost 0 bases, V lost 4 bases, and 12 bases had no gene match. This CDR3 region has 18 residues. CDR3 sequence: CASSYGTAHMSSGNTIYF. The CDR3 coding sequence is TGTGCCAGCAGCTACGGGACAGCCCATATGAGCTCTGGAAACACCATATATTTT.

This clone appeared once. V is TRBV19 and J is TRBJ2-1; no firm D call. CDR3 size: 16 residues. Germline CDR1 LNHDA, CDR2 SQIVND (reference sequence). Trimming cost V 0 bases and J 0 bases, with 9 bases left between them. The CDR3 protein is CASSIDPTGSYNEQFF. CDR3 nucleotide sequence: TGTGCCAGTAGTATAGACCCGACGGGCTCCTACAATGAGCAGTTCTTC.

The chain employs TRBV4-2 and TRBJ2-1, with 9 bases matching TRBD1. Trimming cost V 2 bases and J 4 bases; bases outside gene matches: 3. The CDR3 covers 15 residues. CDR1 LGHNA and CDR2 YNFKEQ come from the germline V gene. CDR3: CASSQLGQGYNEQFF. The CDR3 DNA reads TGTGCCAGCAGCCAATTGGGACAGGGTTACAATGAGCAGTTCTTC.

The genes are TRBV30 and TRBJ1-2; no definite D call. V lost 5 bases, J lost 1 base, and 5 bases lay in between. Germline CDR1 reads GTSNPN; CDR2 reads SVGIG (reference sequence). CDR3 length equals 11 residues. The CDR3 DNA reads as TGTGCCTGGCGCGATAACTATGGCTACACCTTC. Its protein product is CAWRDNYGYTF.

The V and J genes are TRBV19 and TRBJ1-1; the D gene is possibly TRBD1 (6 bases). CDR1 is LNHDA, CDR2 SQIVND, per germline (reference sequence). The CDR3 runs to 14 residues. Trimming cost V 10 bases and J 0 bases, with 15 bases left between them. The CDR3 here is CATSTGVMNTEAFF. CDR3 bases: TGTGCCACCTCGACAGGCGTTATGAACACTGAAGCTTTCTTT.

This chain uses TRBV19 with TRBJ2-2, with a possible D match to TRBD2 (6 bases). The CDR3 extends over 14 amino acids. The V gene's germline CDR1 is LNHDA and CDR2 SQIVND (reference sequence). Trimming removed 4 bases at V and 7 bases at J, with 13 bases between. Written as DNA, the CDR3 is TGTGCCAGTAGTACTAATAGCGGAGTCGGGGAGCTGTTTTTT. This gives the protein CASSTNSGVGELFF.

The CDR3 here is CASSLGGIQQHF. The CDR3 DNA follows: TGTGCCAGCAGTTTGGGGGGCATTCAACAGCATTTT. The V call is TRBV12-3 or TRBV12-4, the J call TRBJ1-5; TRBD1 is a possible D gene (6 bases). CDR3 size: 12 residues. The V end was cut by 3 bases, the J end by 13 bases, with 13 bases between.

The rearrangement joins TRBV24-1 to TRBJ2-1, with D possibly TRBD2 on 7 matching bases. Looked up from germline, CDR1 is KGHDR and CDR2 is SFDVKD. The CDR3 extends over 16 amino acids. Trimming removed 4 bases at V and 7 bases at J, with 19 bases between. The chain's CDR3 is CATSDRTGGAGNEQFF. CDR3 in DNA: TGTGCCACCAGTGACCGTACGGGGGGCGCTGGGAATGAGCAGTTCTTC.

V is TRBV7-2 and J is TRBJ1-1, with D uncertain. CDR1 is SGHTA, CDR2 FQGNSA, per germline. V was clipped by 2 bases and J by 0 bases, with 7 bases between them. The CDR3 runs 14 residues. The CDR3: CASSLSRLNTEAFF. In nucleotides, the CDR3 is TGTGCCAGCAGCTTATCCAGGTTGAACACTGAAGCTTTCTTT.